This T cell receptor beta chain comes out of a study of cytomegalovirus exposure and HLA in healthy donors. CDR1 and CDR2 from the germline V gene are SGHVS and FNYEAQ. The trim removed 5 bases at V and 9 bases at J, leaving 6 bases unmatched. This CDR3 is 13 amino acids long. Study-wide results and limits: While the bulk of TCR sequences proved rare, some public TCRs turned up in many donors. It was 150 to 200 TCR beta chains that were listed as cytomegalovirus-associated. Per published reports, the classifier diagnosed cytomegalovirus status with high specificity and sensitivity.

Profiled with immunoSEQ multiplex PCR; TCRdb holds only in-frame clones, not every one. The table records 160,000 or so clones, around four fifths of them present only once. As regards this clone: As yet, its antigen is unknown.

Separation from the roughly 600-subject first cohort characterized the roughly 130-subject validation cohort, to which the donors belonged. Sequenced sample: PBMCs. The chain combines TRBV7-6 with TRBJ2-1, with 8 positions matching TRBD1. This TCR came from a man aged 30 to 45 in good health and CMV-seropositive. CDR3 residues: CASSPGGGGEQFF. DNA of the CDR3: TGTGCCAGCAGCCCAGGGGGCGGTGGTGAGCAGTTCTTC.